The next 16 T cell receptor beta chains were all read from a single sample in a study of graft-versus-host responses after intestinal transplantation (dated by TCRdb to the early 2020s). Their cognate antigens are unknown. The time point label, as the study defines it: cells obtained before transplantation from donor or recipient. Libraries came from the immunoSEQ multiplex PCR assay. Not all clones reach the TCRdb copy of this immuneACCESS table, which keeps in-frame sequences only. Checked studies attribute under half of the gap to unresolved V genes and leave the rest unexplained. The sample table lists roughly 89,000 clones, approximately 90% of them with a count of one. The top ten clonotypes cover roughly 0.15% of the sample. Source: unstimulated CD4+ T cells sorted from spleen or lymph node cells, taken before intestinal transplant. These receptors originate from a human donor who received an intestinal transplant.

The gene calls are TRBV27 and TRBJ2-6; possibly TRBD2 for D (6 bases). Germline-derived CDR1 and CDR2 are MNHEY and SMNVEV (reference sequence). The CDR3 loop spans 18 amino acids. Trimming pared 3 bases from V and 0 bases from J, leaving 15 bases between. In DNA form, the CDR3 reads TGTGCCAGCAGTTTTTGGCGGAGGGTGCTCTCTGGGGCCAACGTCCTGACTTTC. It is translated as CASSFWRRVLSGANVLTF.

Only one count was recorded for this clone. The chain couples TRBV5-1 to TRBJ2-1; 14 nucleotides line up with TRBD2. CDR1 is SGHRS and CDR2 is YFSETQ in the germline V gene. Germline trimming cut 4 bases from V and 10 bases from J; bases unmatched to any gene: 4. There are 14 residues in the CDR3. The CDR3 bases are TGCGCCAGCAGCATGGGACTAGCGGGGGACGAGCAGTTCTTC. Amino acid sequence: CASSMGLAGDEQFF.

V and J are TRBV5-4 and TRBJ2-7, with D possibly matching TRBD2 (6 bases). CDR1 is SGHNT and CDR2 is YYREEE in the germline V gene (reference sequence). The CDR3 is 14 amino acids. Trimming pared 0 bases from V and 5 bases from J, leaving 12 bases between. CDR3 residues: CASSLATSPNEQYF. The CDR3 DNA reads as TGTGCCAGCAGCTTGGCCACTAGCCCGAACGAGCAGTACTTC.

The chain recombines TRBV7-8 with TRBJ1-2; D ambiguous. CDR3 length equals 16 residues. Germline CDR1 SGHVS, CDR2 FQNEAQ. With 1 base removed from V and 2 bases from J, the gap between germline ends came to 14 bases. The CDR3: CASSLVKTTENYGYTF. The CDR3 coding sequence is TGTGCCAGCAGCTTAGTGAAGACAACAGAAAACTATGGCTACACCTTC.

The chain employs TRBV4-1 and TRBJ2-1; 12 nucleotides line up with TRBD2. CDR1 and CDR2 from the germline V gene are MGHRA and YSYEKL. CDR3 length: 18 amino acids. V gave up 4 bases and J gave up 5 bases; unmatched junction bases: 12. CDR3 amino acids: CASSPSSGRAIRHNEQFF. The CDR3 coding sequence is TGCGCCAGCAGCCCTTCTAGCGGGAGGGCCATACGACACAATGAGCAGTTCTTC.

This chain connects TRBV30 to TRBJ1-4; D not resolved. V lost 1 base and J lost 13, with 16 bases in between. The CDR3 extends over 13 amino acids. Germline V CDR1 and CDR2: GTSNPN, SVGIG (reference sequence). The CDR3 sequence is CAWSGHAEGGLFF. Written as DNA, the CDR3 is TGTGCCTGGAGTGGCCATGCAGAGGGAGGACTGTTTTTT. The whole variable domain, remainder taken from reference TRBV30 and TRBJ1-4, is SQTIHQWPATLVQPVGSPLSLECTVEGTSNPNLYWYRQAAGRGLQLLFYSVGIGQISSEVPQNLSASRPQDRQFILSSKKLLLSDSGFYLCAWSGHAEGGLFFGSGTQLSVL.

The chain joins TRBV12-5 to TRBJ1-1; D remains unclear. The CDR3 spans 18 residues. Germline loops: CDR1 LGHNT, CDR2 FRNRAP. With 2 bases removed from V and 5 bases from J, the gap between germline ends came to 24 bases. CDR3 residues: CASGLSQKVGRVETEAFF. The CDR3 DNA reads TGTGCTAGTGGTTTGTCCCAGAAGGTAGGGCGGGTAGAAACTGAAGCTTTCTTT.

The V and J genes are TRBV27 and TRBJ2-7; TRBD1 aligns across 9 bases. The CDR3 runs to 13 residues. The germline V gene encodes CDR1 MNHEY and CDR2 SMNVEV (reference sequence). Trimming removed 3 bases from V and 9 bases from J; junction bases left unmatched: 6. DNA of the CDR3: TGTGCCAGCAGTTTGGGACAGGGCGACGCGCAGTACTTC. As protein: CASSLGQGDAQYF.

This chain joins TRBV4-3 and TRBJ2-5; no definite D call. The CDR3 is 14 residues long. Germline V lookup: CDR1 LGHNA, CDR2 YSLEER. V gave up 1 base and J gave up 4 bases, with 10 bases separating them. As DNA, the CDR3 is TGCGCCAGCAGCCAAGTTCTGTATTCAGAGACCCAGTACTTC. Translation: CASSQVLYSETQYF.

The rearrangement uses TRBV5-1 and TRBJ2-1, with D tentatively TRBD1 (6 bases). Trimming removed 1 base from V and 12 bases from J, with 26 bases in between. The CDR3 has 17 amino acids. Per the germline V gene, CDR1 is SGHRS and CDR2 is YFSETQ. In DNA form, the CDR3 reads TGCGCCAGCAGCTTGTTTCCGCCAGGGGCTACCAATGACGTGCAGTTCTTC. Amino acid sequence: CASSLFPPGATNDVQFF.

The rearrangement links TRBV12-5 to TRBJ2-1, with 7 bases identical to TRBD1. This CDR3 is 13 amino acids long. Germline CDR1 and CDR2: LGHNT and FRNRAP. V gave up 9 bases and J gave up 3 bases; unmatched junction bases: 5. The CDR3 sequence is CASRQGFYNEQFF. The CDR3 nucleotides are TGTGCTAGCCGACAGGGTTTCTACAATGAGCAGTTCTTC.

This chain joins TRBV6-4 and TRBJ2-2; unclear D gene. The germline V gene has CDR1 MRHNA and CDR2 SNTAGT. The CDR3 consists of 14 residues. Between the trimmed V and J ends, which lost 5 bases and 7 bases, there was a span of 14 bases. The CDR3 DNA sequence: TGTGCCAGCAGTCCGAACCTAGGTGTCGGGGAGCTGTTTTTT. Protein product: CASSPNLGVGELFF.

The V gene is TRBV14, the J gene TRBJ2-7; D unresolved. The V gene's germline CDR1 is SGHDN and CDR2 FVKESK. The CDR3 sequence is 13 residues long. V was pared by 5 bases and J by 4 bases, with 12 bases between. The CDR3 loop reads CASSYNWLYEQYF. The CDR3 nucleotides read TGTGCCAGCAGCTATAACTGGTTGTACGAGCAGTACTTC.

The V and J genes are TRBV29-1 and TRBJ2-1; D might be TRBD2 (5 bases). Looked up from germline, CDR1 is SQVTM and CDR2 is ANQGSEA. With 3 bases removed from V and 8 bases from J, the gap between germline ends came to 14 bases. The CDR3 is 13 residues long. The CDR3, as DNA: TGCAGCGTTGATATCGGGGTTGTCTATGAGCAGTTCTTC. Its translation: CSVDIGVVYEQFF.

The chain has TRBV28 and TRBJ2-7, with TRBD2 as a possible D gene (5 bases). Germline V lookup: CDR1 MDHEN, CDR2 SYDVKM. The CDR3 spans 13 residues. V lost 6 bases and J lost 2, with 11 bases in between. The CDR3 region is CASRTGVTYEQYF. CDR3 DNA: TGTGCCAGCAGGACCGGGGTCACCTACGAGCAGTACTTC.

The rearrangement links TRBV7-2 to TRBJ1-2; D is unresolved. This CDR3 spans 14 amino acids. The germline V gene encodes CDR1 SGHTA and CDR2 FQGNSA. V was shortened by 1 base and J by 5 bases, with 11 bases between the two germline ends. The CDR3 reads CASSLVREVYGYTF. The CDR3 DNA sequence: TGTGCCAGCAGCTTAGTAAGGGAGGTTTATGGCTACACCTTC.